A selection of T cell receptor beta chains follows, all from one sample in a study of CD8+ T cells in alopecia areata. TCRdb's table, derived via immunoSEQ multiplex PCR, lists solely in-frame clones and lacks some. The sample lists around 140,000 clones; more than 85% were seen once. The sample in question was CD8+ T cells sorted from blood, obtained at week 4, from a patient treated with tofacitinib. These receptors originate from a human donor with alopecia areata. Each CDR3 is given with its conserved first and last residue. A D gene is named only where the DNA matches it firmly. Not every row has a clone size; where given, it reads once, few, many or a size class.

J	size	V	D	DNA	CDR3
TRBJ2-3	.	TRBV11-2	TRBD1	TGTGCCAGCAGCTTACTCGACAGGGCCAGCACAGATACGCAGTATTTT	CASSLLDRASTDTQYF
TRBJ2-1	.	TRBV11-2	.	TGTGCCAGCAGCTTAGGGGACCTCAATGGGGCTGAGCAGTTCTTC	CASSLGDLNGAEQFF
TRBJ2-7	.	TRBV29-1	TRBD1	TGCAGCGTTAACCCAACAGGGGGCTCCGAGCAGTACTTC	CSVNPTGGSEQYF
TRBJ2-7	.	TRBV2	.	TGTGCCAGCATGGACAGAGACTACGAGCAGTACTTC	CASMDRDYEQYF
TRBJ2-5	.	TRBV4-1	.	TGCGCCAGCAGCCAAGTTGGTAATACAGGGTCGGAGACCCAGTACTTC	CASSQVGNTGSETQYF
TRBJ2-5	.	TRBV27	.	TGTGCCAGCAGTTTAAAGGGGAGGCAAGAGACCCAGTACTTC	CASSLKGRQETQYF
TRBJ2-1	.	TRBV11-2	.	TGTGCCAGCAGCGTTAGCGGTCCCTACAATGAGCAGTTCTTC	CASSVSGPYNEQFF
TRBJ2-1	once	TRBV14	.	TGTGCCAGCAGCCAAGAGCCCCATGAGCAGTTCTTC	CASSQEPHEQFF
TRBJ2-3	.	TRBV29-1	.	TGCAGCACGGCAGGGGGGGAACCCACAGATACGCAGTATTTT	CSTAGGEPTDTQYF
TRBJ1-1	few	TRBV29-1	.	TGCAGCGTTGAAGTCGGGGGGAACACTGAAGCTTTCTTT	CSVEVGGNTEAFF
TRBJ2-7	once	TRBV5-1	.	TGCGCCAGCAGCTTGCCGCATGATTCCAGGAGCTCCGAACAGTACTTC	CASSLPHDSRSSEQYF
TRBJ1-2	.	TRBV19	.	TGTGCCAGTAGCGTGGGGAATGGCTACACCTTC	CASSVGNGYTF
TRBJ2-2	.	TRBV27	TRBD1	TGTGCCAGCAGTTTATTAAAGACAGGGCCCACCGGGGAGCTGTTTTTT	CASSLLKTGPTGELFF
TRBJ2-7	.	TRBV29-1	TRBD1	TGCAGCGTGCTCGGACAGGAAGGGAGAGAGCAGTACTTC	CSVLGQEGREQYF
TRBJ2-7	few	TRBV13	.	TGTGCCAGCAGCTTGGCGGGACAGCCGCCCTACGAGCAGTACTTC	CASSLAGQPPYEQYF
TRBJ2-3	.	TRBV18	.	TGTGCCAGCTCACCTCTCGGATCCGACACAACAGACACAGATACGCAGTATTTT	CASSPLGSDTTDTDTQYF
TRBJ2-1	.	TRBV2	.	TGTGCCAGCGCGGGATACCCTTACAATGAGCAGTTCTTC	CASAGYPYNEQFF
TRBJ2-5	few	TRBV21-1	.	TGTGCCAGCAGGACCGGGACAGCCCAAGAGACCCAGTACTTC	CASRTGTAQETQYF
TRBJ2-3	.	TRBV9	.	TGTGCCAGCAGCGCAGGTTTTAGCACAGATACGCAGTATTTT	CASSAGFSTDTQYF
TRBJ2-7	.	TRBV7-8	TRBD1	TGTGCCAGCAGCTTAGTTAAACCGGACAGGGCTTACGAGCAGTACTTC	CASSLVKPDRAYEQYF
TRBJ2-5	.	TRBV11-2	.	TGTGCCAGCAGCTTAGGGGCCAGACAAGAGACCCAGTACTTC	CASSLGARQETQYF
TRBJ1-2	.	TRBV27	TRBD1	TGTGCCAGCAGTAGGACAGGGGGCTATGGCTACACCTTC	CASSRTGGYGYTF
TRBJ2-3	.	TRBV29-1	TRBD1	TGCAGCGTTGAGGAACCGGGACAGGTTTGGGAGTATTTT	CSVEEPGQVWEYF
TRBJ2-7	.	TRBV29-1	.	TGCAGCGTTGAAGACAGGGGTACCTACGAGCAGTACTTC	CSVEDRGTYEQYF
TRBJ2-2	.	TRBV29-1	.	TGCAGCGTTGAACAGGGGTACAACACCGGGGAGCTGTTTTTT	CSVEQGYNTGELFF
TRBJ1-1	.	TRBV30	.	TGTGCCTGGAGTTTAATTCTAATGAACACTGAAGCTTTCTTT	CAWSLILMNTEAFF
TRBJ2-7	.	TRBV7-9	.	TGTGCCGGTGGACCGTCAAGCTACGAGCAGTACTTC	CAGGPSSYEQYF
TRBJ1-3	.	TRBV29-1	.	TGCAGCGTTTGGGGGGACACCAAAAGCTCTGGAAACACCATATATTTT	CSVWGDTKSSGNTIYF
TRBJ2-3	.	TRBV7-9	.	TGTGCCAGCAGCCCCCAAGGTAGTTACGGAGATACGCAGTATTTT	CASSPQGSYGDTQYF
TRBJ2-7	.	TRBV7-3	TRBD1	TGTGCCAGGGGGACAGGGGGTTCCTACGAGCAGTACTTC	CARGTGGSYEQYF
TRBJ2-3	.	TRBV2	.	TGTGCCAGCAGAGACAGGATTGCTAGCACAGATACGCAGTATTTT	CASRDRIASTDTQYF
TRBJ2-7	.	TRBV27	.	TGTGCCAGCAGTTTCACGATGAGCTCCTACGAGCAGTACTTC	CASSFTMSSYEQYF
TRBJ2-1	.	TRBV10-3	.	TGTGCCATCAGTGAATCGGGAGAGCAGTTCTTC	CAISESGEQFF
TRBJ2-1	.	TRBV6-5	.	TGTGCCAGCGGGGGATCCTACAATGAGCAGTTCTTC	CASGGSYNEQFF
TRBJ2-5	.	TRBV6-1	.	TGTGCCAGCAGTGATGACGCCGGCCAGGAGACCCAGTACTTC	CASSDDAGQETQYF
TRBJ2-7	.	TRBV27	TRBD2	TGTGCCAGCAGTTTCAGAACTAGCGGGAGGGACGAGCAGTACTTC	CASSFRTSGRDEQYF
TRBJ2-1	once	TRBV5-1	.	TGCGCCAGCTCTGACCCGAACTCCTACAATGAGCAGTTCTTC	CASSDPNSYNEQFF
TRBJ1-1	.	TRBV6-4	TRBD1	TGTGCCAGCAGTGGATCTGGGGACAGGGGAGTAGGTGAAGCTTTCTTT	CASSGSGDRGVGEAFF
TRBJ2-7	.	TRBV27	.	TGTGCCAGCAGTTTATCGCTAGGGAACGAGCAGTACTTC	CASSLSLGNEQYF
TRBJ2-2	.	TRBV7-9	TRBD2	TGTGCCAGCAGCCGTAGACTAGCGGGAGCGGTCGGGGAGCTGTTTTTT	CASSRRLAGAVGELFF
TRBJ2-7	.	TRBV5-1	.	TGCGCCAGCAGCTTGATTGCAGGGCCAAAGGTGCACGAGCAGTACTTC	CASSLIAGPKVHEQYF
TRBJ1-4	.	TRBV5-6	.	TGTGCCAGCAGCTTGGGGAATGAAAAACTGTTTTTT	CASSLGNEKLFF
TRBJ2-7	once	TRBV5-1	.	TGCGCCAGCAGCTTGGACTACGCCTACGAGCAGTACTTC	CASSLDYAYEQYF
TRBJ1-3	once	TRBV19	.	TGTGCCAGCCCGTCGTCTGGAAACACCATATATTTT	CASPSSGNTIYF
TRBJ2-3	.	TRBV5-4	TRBD1	TGTGCCAGCAGCGGACAGGAAAGCACAGATACGCAGTATTTT	CASSGQESTDTQYF
TRBJ1-2	.	TRBV11-2	.	TGTGCCAGCAGCTTAGTAGTGTGGGGTAAATTTGGCTACACCTTC	CASSLVVWGKFGYTF
TRBJ2-7	.	TRBV5-1	.	TGCGCCAGCAGCTTTAGAACGGGGAGCTCCTACGAGCAGTACTTC	CASSFRTGSSYEQYF
TRBJ2-1	.	TRBV29-1	.	TGCAGCGTTGAATCAAGGGGGGACAATGAGCAGTTCTTC	CSVESRGDNEQFF
TRBJ2-7	.	TRBV27	.	TGTGCCAGCAGTCCCCCAACTAGCTCCTACGAGCAGTACTTC	CASSPPTSSYEQYF
TRBJ2-7	.	TRBV11-2	.	TGTGCCAGCAGCACTGATGTATGGACAACCCCCGCTTACGAGCAGTACTTC	CASSTDVWTTPAYEQYF
TRBJ2-1	.	TRBV4-1	.	TGCGCCAGCAGCTTCCGGGAAACAGGGAATGAGCAGTTCTTC	CASSFRETGNEQFF
TRBJ2-1	.	TRBV11-2	TRBD2	TGTGCCAGCAGCCCCTTAGCGGGGGGTTCGTACAATGAGCAGTTCTTC	CASSPLAGGSYNEQFF
TRBJ2-7	.	TRBV6-5	.	TGTGCCAGCAGTCCTGGACGTTACGAGCAGTACTTC	CASSPGRYEQYF
TRBJ2-1	few	TRBV7-3	.	TGTGCCAGCAGCTTAACGGGTAATGAGCAGTTCTTC	CASSLTGNEQFF
TRBJ1-1	.	TRBV6-6	.	TGTGCCAGCAGTTATGGAACTGAAGCTTTCTTT	CASSYGTEAFF
TRBJ2-6	.	TRBV7-9	.	TGTGCCAGCAGCCTCCCCCAGGGGACGAGCTCTGGGGCCAACGTCCTGACTTTC	CASSLPQGTSSGANVLTF